This TCR beta chain was identified during a study of PD-L1 blockade in urothelial cancer (TCRdb year 2017). Concerning the study at large: All patients started therapy around 2014 and received atezolizumab 1,200 mg intravenously every 3 weeks. About 85% of the roughly 30 patients were males with bladder-origin urothelial cancer, and about 60% of the roughly 29 reported a prior smoking history. An ECOG performance status of 0 or 1 was recorded for the patients, and 0 to 3 prior chemotherapy regimens had been received by the patients. Blood samples were analyzed 3 weeks after the start of treatment (second dose) and 6 weeks after the start of treatment. Blood samples yielded a median of roughly 140,000 T cells and approximately 83,000 unique TCRs, with median clonality around 0.083. The study, an exploratory multi-omic analysis, examined somatic, immune and clinical correlates of response to PD-L1 blockade with atezolizumab in urothelial cancer. Pretreatment tumor samples and matched peripheral blood, collected serially before and after atezolizumab treatment, underwent TCR sequencing. Progression-free survival longer than 6 months counted as durable clinical benefit, and TCR features were additionally tested against both progression-free and overall survival. In the same patients who had TCR sequencing, pretreatment tumors also underwent whole exome sequencing and RNA sequencing. Durable clinical benefit was achieved by nine patients and was not achieved by 20 patients. Under 30 patients had pretreatment blood TCR-seq, roughly 24 had at least one posttreatment blood collection, and roughly 24 had tumor TCR-seq.

The cohort comprised roughly 30 patients with locally advanced or metastatic urothelial carcinoma treated at Memorial Sloan Kettering on a trial protocol. Peripheral blood mononuclear cells were collected pretreatment and during treatment, with between 1 and 8 total time points obtained per patient. The Qiagen DNeasy Blood extraction kit was used to purify genomic DNA from total PBMCs and tumor samples. PBMCs were collected pretreatment and during treatment, and were isolated and stored as previously described. The germline V gene yields SGHRS for CDR1 and YFSETQ for CDR2. The CDR3 runs 15 residues from the cysteine to the phenylalanine. Of the read, only the CDR3 DNA is kept; its 45 bases are in frame from base 1. Trimming removed 6 bases from V and 11 bases from J; the gene matches leave 14 bases unexplained. Synthetic TCR analog templates were spiked into each PCR so that absolute template abundance could be estimated from read counts. The immunoSEQ assay used bias-controlled V and J gene primers to amplify TCRbeta CDR3 regions from genomic DNA. Rearranged TCRbeta segments were sequenced at approximately 20X coverage. The original pipeline was this. Sequencing errors were corrected by clustering, and CDR3s were annotated against IMGT so that V, D and J genes could be assigned. Out-of-frame and stop-codon sequences were excluded, and only productive TCRbeta rearrangements were used in downstream analyses. Clonality was calculated as one minus the Shannon entropy normalized by the log of the number of unique productive sequences. Fisher's exact test with Benjamini-Hochberg correction, using a cutoff of adjusted p below 0.01, was how clones that differed between time points or between blood and tumor were identified. The source is immuneACCESS, and TCRdb retained only in-frame sequences with V and J called. Part of the clones is not carried over; for the studies checked, unresolved V genes explain less than half of this, and the remainder is unexplained. The DNA was the basis for D and trimming; V, J and clone size are from that table. The sample table lists roughly 56,000 clones, roughly 87% of them with a count of one. The ten largest clones represent around 4.6% of the sample.

As to this clone: Its antigen has not been determined. Per-base quality was not reported, and no clone a single base away is much larger than it.

General conclusions and limits of the study: Greater expansion of tumor-associated TCR clones in peripheral blood 3 weeks after the start of treatment was observed in patients with durable benefit (n of about 21, p = 0.022). Small sample size (n of about 30) and many exploratory analyses mean the results are intended to be hypothesis-generating. A pretreatment peripheral blood TCR clonality below the median was linked to improved progression-free and overall survival.

The chain was built from TRBV5-1 and TRBJ1-4; TRBD1 fits 9 bases in the junction. The material sequenced was PBMCs, taken around atezolizumab (anti-PD-L1) treatment. This receptor was identified in a man aged 65 to 85 with urothelial cancer. Here is the DNA: TGCGCCAGCACCCAAACCCCCGGACAGGGGAGGAAACTGTTTTTT. Its translation is CASTQTPGQGRKLFF.